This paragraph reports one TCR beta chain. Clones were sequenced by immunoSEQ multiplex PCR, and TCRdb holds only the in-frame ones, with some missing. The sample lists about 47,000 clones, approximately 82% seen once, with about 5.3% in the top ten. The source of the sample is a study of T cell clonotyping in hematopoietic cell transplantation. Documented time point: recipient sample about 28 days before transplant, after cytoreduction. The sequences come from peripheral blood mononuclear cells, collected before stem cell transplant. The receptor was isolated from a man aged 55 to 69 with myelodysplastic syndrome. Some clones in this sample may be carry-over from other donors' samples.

CDR3: CASHNRGTGELFF. Written as DNA, the CDR3 is TGTGCCAGCCATAATCGGGGCACCGGGGAGCTGTTTTTT. The chain links TRBV19 to TRBJ2-2; a possible D gene is TRBD2 (5 bases). This CDR3 spans 13 amino acids. Trimming left V 9 bases short and J 4 bases short, with 12 bases between. Per the germline V gene, CDR1 is LNHDA and CDR2 is SQIVND (reference sequence).